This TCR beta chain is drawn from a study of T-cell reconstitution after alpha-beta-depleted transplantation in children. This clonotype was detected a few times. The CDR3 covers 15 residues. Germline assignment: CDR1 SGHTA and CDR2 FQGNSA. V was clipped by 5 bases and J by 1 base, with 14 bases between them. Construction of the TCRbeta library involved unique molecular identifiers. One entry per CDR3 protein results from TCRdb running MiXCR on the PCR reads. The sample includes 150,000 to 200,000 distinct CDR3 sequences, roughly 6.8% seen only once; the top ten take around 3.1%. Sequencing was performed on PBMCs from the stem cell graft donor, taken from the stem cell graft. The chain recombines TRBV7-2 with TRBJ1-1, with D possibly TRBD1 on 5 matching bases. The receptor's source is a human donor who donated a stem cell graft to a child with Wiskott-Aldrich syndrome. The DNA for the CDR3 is TGTGCCAGCAGCATATCCCGCGGGGGGAACACTGAAGCTTTCTTT. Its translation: CASSISRGGNTEAFF. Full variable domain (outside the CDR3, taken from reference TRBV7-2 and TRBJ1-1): GAGVSQSPSNKVTEKGKDVELRCDPISGHTALYWYRQSLGQGLEFLIYFQGNSAPDKSGLPSDRFSAERTGGSVSTLTIQRTQQEDSAVYLCASSISRGGNTEAFFGQGTRLTVV.